The 22 T cell receptor beta chains reported below all come from one sample, sequenced in a study of blood T cell repertoires in COVID-19. TCRdb's copy holds only in-frame clones and misses some; the assay was immunoSEQ multiplex PCR. The sample lists about 220,000 clones, about four fifths occurring once. The sample comprised peripheral blood. These receptors came from a woman aged 65 to 85 with acute or convalescent COVID-19.

The chain combines TRBV5-4 with TRBJ2-2; 9 bases line up with TRBD2. The CDR3 covers 17 residues. V shed 4 bases and J 4 bases; nucleotides not matched to a gene: 11. Germline assignment: CDR1 SGHNT and CDR2 YYREEE (reference sequence). The CDR3, as DNA: TGTGCCAGCAGCCCTTATTCTAGCGGGGCGGGCACCGGGGAGCTGTTTTTT. This gives the protein CASSPYSSGAGTGELFF.

This clone has only a few counts. This sequence joins TRBV2 and TRBJ2-3, with 8 bases lining up with TRBD2. CDR1 and CDR2 from the germline V gene are SNHLY and FYNNEI. Trimming removed 6 bases from V and 3 bases from J; junction bases left unmatched: 8. CDR3 length equals 15 residues. CDR3 bases: TGTGCCAGCAGGCCTGGACTAGCAGAGACAGATACGCAGTATTTT. Its translation is CASRPGLAETDTQYF. Together with reference TRBV2 and TRBJ2-3, the CDR3 gives the full variable domain: EPEVTQTPSHQVTQMGQEVILRCVPISNHLYFYWYRQILGQKVEFLVSFYNNEISEKSEIFDDQFSVERPDGSNFTLKIRSTKLEDSAMYFCASRPGLAETDTQYFGPGTRLTVL.

The chain combines TRBV6-2 or TRBV6-3 with TRBJ1-6; 11 bases agree with TRBD1. J gave up 7 bases and V 2 bases, and 4 bases lay outside the gene matches. The CDR3 is 16 residues long. CDR1 is MNHEY and CDR2 is SVGEGT in the germline V gene. Here the CDR3 reads CASSYRTGGENSPLHF. The CDR3 nucleotides are TGTGCCAGCAGTTACCGGACAGGGGGCGAGAATTCACCCCTCCACTTT.

The chain joins TRBV5-1 to TRBJ1-4, with 10 bases matching TRBD1. J gave up 8 bases and V 0 bases, and 10 bases lay outside the gene matches. The germline V gene encodes CDR1 SGHRS and CDR2 YFSETQ. The CDR3 is 17 amino acids. The CDR3: CASSLGPEWDRGEKLFF. DNA for the CDR3: TGCGCCAGCAGCTTGGGACCCGAATGGGACAGGGGCGAAAAACTGTTTTTT.

The gene calls are TRBV19 and TRBJ1-5; 7 bases are a match to TRBD1. The V gene's germline CDR1 is LNHDA and CDR2 SQIVND (reference sequence). The CDR3 loop spans 16 amino acids. The ends lost 2 bases at V and 1 base at J; junction bases unmatched: 5. The CDR3: CASSIIGQDSNQPQHF. The CDR3 DNA reads TGTGCCAGTAGTATAATAGGACAGGACAGCAATCAGCCCCAGCATTTT.

The chain couples TRBV29-1 to TRBJ1-1; D not certain. Trimming removed 4 bases from V and 1 base from J, with 10 bases in between. In germline, CDR1 is SQVTM, CDR2 ANQGSEA. This CDR3 contains 13 residues. The CDR3 here is CSVGSRGNTEAFF. The DNA of the CDR3 is TGCAGCGTTGGGTCTAGAGGGAACACTGAAGCTTTCTTT.

On this clone: Germline and junction disagree at one end, which may indicate a read error. The chain uses TRBV12-3 or TRBV12-4 and TRBJ2-7; 14 bases align to TRBD2. This CDR3 region has 13 residues. CDR3 nucleotides: TGTGCCAGCAGTCGAGGGACTAGCGGGGGTCTTTCCTTC. This encodes CASSRGTSGGLSF.

The rearrangement uses TRBV7-2 and TRBJ2-7, with 9 bases fitting TRBD1. Trimming at V came to 4 bases and at J to 2 bases, leaving 3 bases not matched to a gene. This CDR3 comprises 14 residues. CDR1 and CDR2 (germline): SGHTA, FQGNSA. The DNA for the CDR3 is TGTGCCAGCAGCTCGACAGGGGGTCCCTACGAGCAGTACTTC. Residues: CASSSTGGPYEQYF.

This chain joins TRBV14 and TRBJ2-1; TRBD1 is a possible D gene (5 bases). V was shortened by 1 base and J by 12 bases, with 13 bases between the two germline ends. The CDR3 sequence is 13 residues long. Germline V lookup: CDR1 SGHDN, CDR2 FVKESK. CDR3 amino acids: CASSQVPRQGQFF. The CDR3 DNA sequence: TGTGCCAGCAGCCAAGTGCCCCGTCAGGGGCAGTTCTTC.

V gene TRBV19 combines with J gene TRBJ1-5; 9 bases line up with TRBD1. V trimming: 2 bases; J trimming: 0 bases; junction bases outside the gene matches: 5. Germline V gene lookup returns CDR1 LNHDA and CDR2 SQIVND (reference sequence). The CDR3 loop spans 17 amino acids. Here the CDR3 DNA reads TGTGCCAGTAGTATACGACAGGGGGGGAATAGCAATCAGCCCCAGCATTTT. Protein: CASSIRQGGNSNQPQHF.

The rearrangement links TRBV12-5 to TRBJ1-1; possible D gene TRBD1, 5 bases. CDR1 and CDR2 from the germline V gene are LGHNT and FRNRAP. The CDR3 extends over 13 amino acids. The V and J ends lost 2 bases and 7 bases respectively, with 11 bases between them. The chain's CDR3 is CASGLTGALEAFF. In DNA form, the CDR3 reads TGTGCTAGTGGTTTGACTGGGGCGCTTGAAGCTTTCTTT. Drawing the rest from reference TRBV12-5 and TRBJ1-1, the complete variable domain is DARVTQTPRHKVTEMGQEVTMRCQPILGHNTVFWYRQTMMQGLELLAYFRNRAPLDDSGMPKDRFSAEMPDATLATLKIQPSEPRDSAVYFCASGLTGALEAFFGQGTRLTVV.

V usage is TRBV6-4 and J usage is TRBJ2-3, with 9 bases identical to TRBD2. The CDR3 has 13 amino acids. Germline CDR1 MRHNA, CDR2 SNTAGT. The J segment lost 8 bases and the V segment lost 3 bases, leaving 3 bases of the junction unmatched. In nucleotides, the CDR3 is TGTGCCAGCAGTGAAGCGGGGGGAACTACGCAGTATTTT. Its translation is CASSEAGGTTQYF.

This sequence joins TRBV4-2 and TRBJ1-5, with D unclear. Trimming shortened V by 4 bases and J by 5 bases, and 9 bases separated the two germline ends. The CDR3 is 13 amino acids. Germline V lookup: CDR1 LGHNA, CDR2 YNFKEQ. CDR3 nucleotides: TGTGCCAGCAGCCCCGGTTATTATCAGCCCCAGCATTTT. Protein: CASSPGYYQPQHF.

This clone was detected only a few times. The chain links TRBV30 to TRBJ1-2; D call uncertain. Germline V gives CDR1 GTSNPN, CDR2 SVGIG (reference sequence). Trimming left V 3 bases short and J 5 bases short, with 13 bases between. The CDR3 extends over 13 amino acids. The chain's CDR3 is CAWRDGQRYGYTF. The CDR3 nucleotides are TGTGCCTGGAGGGATGGGCAACGGTATGGCTACACCTTC.

This clone has only one observation. The genes are TRBV7-9 and TRBJ1-2; TRBD1 agrees at 8 bases. The CDR3 loop spans 16 amino acids. CDR1 and CDR2 (germline): SEHNR, FQNEAQ (reference sequence). After removal of 3 bases from V and 6 bases from J, the junction contained 12 bases not matched to a gene. CDR3 in amino acids: CASSFNSRDRINGYTF. In DNA, the CDR3 is TGTGCCAGCAGCTTTAATTCCCGGGACAGGATAAATGGCTACACCTTC.

V gene TRBV4-1 combines with J gene TRBJ2-7, with a weak D call TRBD1 (7 bases). Germline CDR1 reads MGHRA; CDR2 reads YSYEKL. The ends were cut back, 0 bases at V and 0 bases at J, with 27 bases in the middle. The CDR3 has 21 residues. The CDR3 DNA sequence: TGCGCCAGCAGCCAAGACTCCACAGGGGCCGGGAGACTAGGGACCTCCTACGAGCAGTACTTC. It yields the protein CASSQDSTGAGRLGTSYEQYF.

This clone was recorded once. This rearrangement joins TRBV19 to TRBJ1-1, with a tentative D call TRBD1 (5 bases). This CDR3 comprises 14 residues. Germline loops: CDR1 LNHDA, CDR2 SQIVND (reference sequence). Between the trimmed V and J ends, which lost 3 bases and 5 bases, there was a span of 13 bases. CDR3 coding DNA: TGTGCCAGTAGTATCGGCAGGACACTAACTGAAGCTTTCTTT. Its translation: CASSIGRTLTEAFF.

V is TRBV5-4 and J is TRBJ2-1; 10 nucleotides align to TRBD2. Germline values: CDR1 SGHNT, CDR2 YYREEE (reference sequence). Trimming took 1 base from V and 12 from J; bases not matched to a gene: 7. The CDR3 totals 14 residues. The CDR3 spells CASSLPGLAFGQFF. CDR3 nucleotides: TGTGCCAGCAGCTTGCCGGGACTAGCGTTTGGGCAGTTCTTC.

J is TRBJ2-1 and V is TRBV6-5; 7 bases align to TRBD1. This CDR3 region has 15 residues. Germline lookup yields CDR1 MNHEY and CDR2 SVGAGI. V shed 7 bases, J shed 0 bases, and the junction held 6 bases outside the gene matches. CDR3 sequence (DNA): TGTGCCAGCACCAGTGGGACAGCCTCCTACAATGAGCAGTTCTTC. Translated: CASTSGTASYNEQFF.

J is TRBJ2-2 and V is TRBV5-6, with D possibly being TRBD1 (5 bases). Between the trimmed V and J ends, which lost 6 bases and 6 bases, there was a span of 15 bases. Germline V gene lookup returns CDR1 SGHDT and CDR2 YYEEEE. The length of the CDR3 is 14 residues. CDR3 sequence reads: CASNADRRSGELFF. CDR3 DNA: TGTGCCAGCAACGCAGACAGACGCTCCGGGGAGCTGTTTTTT.

This CDR3 is CAWSFGRDRGTEAFF. The CDR3, as DNA: TGTGCCTGGAGTTTCGGCCGGGACAGGGGTACTGAAGCTTTCTTT. V is TRBV30 and J is TRBJ1-1, with 10 bases fitting TRBD1. The junction had 8 bases not matched to a gene; V was cut back by 2 bases and J by 5 bases. CDR1 GTSNPN and CDR2 SVGIG come from the germline V gene (reference sequence). The CDR3 is 15 residues long.

This clone was detected only once. V is TRBV4-3 and J is TRBJ1-5, with 7 bases lining up with TRBD1. The CDR3 is 16 amino acids. Germline-derived CDR1 and CDR2 are LGHNA and YSLEER. Losses at the gene ends were 0 bases for V and 1 base for J; bases not matched to a gene: 3. In DNA form, the CDR3 reads TGCGCCAGCAGCCAAGAACCAGGGGGGAGCAATCAGCCCCAGCATTTT. The encoded protein is CASSQEPGGSNQPQHF.